What follows describes a single T cell receptor (beta chain). Its recognized antigen is unknown. One base away there is no much larger clone; base qualities are not given. A case-control design nested within a healthcare worker cohort in London, UK, was used, with weekly nasopharyngeal swab PCR tests and blood sampling performed. Between 23 and 31 March 2020, the week of the UK lockdown, healthcare workers were enrolled and then followed up weekly for as long as 16 weeks. The CDR3 covers 19 residues, taking in both the cysteine and the phenylalanine. Of all the DNA, just the CDR3 is kept, 57 bases in frame from base 1. CDR1 is given as SEHNR and CDR2 as FQNEAQ, both from the germline V gene (reference sequence). The V and J ends are trimmed by 7 bases and 0 bases, leaving 24 bases between them. This sample stems from a study of early T cells in non-severe SARS-CoV-2 infection (dated by TCRdb to the early 2020s). For context, the study as a whole: Because TCR sequencing relied on bulk RNA taken from unsorted whole blood, pairing of alpha and beta chains was not possible. What the authors observed across the whole study: VDJdb matching was skewed toward anti-spike CD8 responses and likely underestimated virus-specific expansions by missing private and CD4 specificities.

The method was 5' RACE. The sample was run on a NextSeq 500. In the TCR library protocol, unique molecular identifiers were attached to individual cDNA molecules to correct for PCR bias and sequencing error. Both TCR alpha and beta chains were sequenced, and tight co-correlation was observed between alpha and beta sequence abundances in each sample. Per the authors' processing: V gene, J gene and CDR3 annotation of TCR sequences was performed with Decombinator V4. Expanded TCRs were defined as changing significantly between any two time points under a Poisson model with p below 0.0001. TCR abundances were normalised to the total number of TCRs sequenced in each sample and reported as counts per million. MAIT TCRs were defined by TRAV1-2 paired with TRAJ12, TRAJ20 or TRAJ33, and iNKT TCRs by TRAV10 paired with TRAJ18. A search of VDJdb, accessed on 1 November 2021, was run for TCRs annotated to CMV, EBV and SARS-CoV-2, with TCRs annotated for multiple antigens excluded. TCRdb trimmed public reads at Q25 via fastp, called clones via MiXCR and kept in-frame beta chains. Rows are combined by CDR3 protein, so each entry shows the most common genes and DNA. The V and J calls were not made by the authors but by TCRdb's processing. For this sample the table gives roughly 56,000 distinct CDR3 sequences, of which approximately 16% were detected only once. The top ten clonotypes cover approximately 4% of the sample.

The chain links TRBV7-9 with TRBJ2-2, and TRBD2 may be the D gene, going by 7 matching bases. The specimen comprised whole blood, sampled at baseline. This TCR was recovered from an adult who was a healthcare worker with PCR-confirmed SARS-CoV-2 infection or an uninfected control (not recorded which). The CDR3 in this case is CASTPLGGRLAANTGELFF. The nucleotide sequence is TGTGCCAGCACCCCTCTAGGGGGGAGACTAGCAGCGAACACCGGGGAGCTGTTTTTT.